Below are 32 T cell receptor beta chains sequenced from a single sample in a study of T cell changes during pregnancy in multiple sclerosis. The method was immunoSEQ multiplex PCR; TCRdb's version includes in-frame clones alone and lacks a portion of them. The data contain over 90,000 clones, 90% of them singletons. The sample here was peripheral blood, taken in the second trimester of pregnancy. These receptors were obtained from a female donor in good health, enrolled as a control in a pregnancy study.

The chain employs TRBV5-1 and TRBJ2-7; TRBD1 is a possible D gene (6 bases). Trimming removed 1 base from V and 5 bases from J, with 16 bases in between. CDR1 and CDR2 (germline): SGHRS, YFSETQ. The CDR3 covers 15 residues. The CDR3 sequence is CASSLSGGPTDEQYF. DNA of the CDR3: TGCGCCAGCAGCTTGTCTGGGGGCCCGACCGACGAGCAGTACTTC.

This clone occurred once. The rearrangement joins TRBV5-1 to TRBJ1-6; possible D gene TRBD1, 5 bases. V was clipped by 5 bases and J by 10 bases, with 13 bases between them. The CDR3 covers 13 residues. Germline CDR1 reads SGHRS; CDR2 reads YFSETQ. CDR3 sequence: CASRGDNWSPLHF. The CDR3 DNA sequence: TGCGCCAGCAGAGGGGATAATTGGTCACCCCTCCACTTT.

CDR3 sequence: CASSLVAGAKDTQYF. CDR3 in DNA: TGTGCCAGCAGTTTGGTAGCGGGAGCGAAAGATACGCAGTATTTT. The chain employs TRBV28 and TRBJ2-3, with 9 bases aligning to TRBD2. Germline lookup yields CDR1 MDHEN and CDR2 SYDVKM. The CDR3 has 15 amino acids. After removal of 3 bases from V and 5 bases from J, the junction contained 6 bases not matched to a gene.

The chain uses TRBV6-5 and TRBJ2-7; TRBD1 agrees at 9 bases. Germline CDR1 MNHEY, CDR2 SVGAGI. This CDR3 comprises 16 residues. V was clipped by 4 bases and J by 6 bases; unmatched bases: 13. The CDR3 loop reads CASSSTGTGIPGEQYF. For the CDR3, the DNA is TGTGCCAGCAGTTCAACCGGGACAGGGATCCCTGGCGAGCAGTACTTC.

J is TRBJ1-1 and V is TRBV6-5, with D uncertain. Germline CDR1 MNHEY, CDR2 SVGAGI. Trimming stripped 5 bases from V and 0 bases from J, with 10 bases between. The CDR3 extends over 14 amino acids. CDR3 in amino acids: CASSRLTLNTEAFF. For the CDR3, the DNA is TGTGCCAGCAGTCGACTCACATTGAACACTGAAGCTTTCTTT.

The gene calls are TRBV2 and TRBJ2-2, with TRBD1 as a possible D gene (5 bases). The CDR3 is made up of 16 amino acids. Trimming removed 4 bases at V and 0 bases at J, with 12 bases between. CDR1 is SNHLY, CDR2 FYNNEI, per germline. The CDR3 loop reads CASSGTDNSNTGELFF. The CDR3 coding sequence is TGTGCCAGCAGTGGGACGGACAACTCGAACACCGGGGAGCTGTTTTTT.

This chain uses TRBV5-4 with TRBJ2-5; 7 positions match TRBD1. V lost 3 bases and J lost 2; bases outside the gene matches: 16. There are 18 residues in the CDR3. Germline V gene sequence: CDR1 SGHNT, CDR2 YYREEE (reference sequence). CDR3: CASSWGGPVRGLQETQYF. In nucleotides, the CDR3 is TGTGCCAGCAGCTGGGGTGGGCCGGTTAGGGGGCTTCAAGAGACCCAGTACTTC.

This clone was detected a few times. The chain combines TRBV7-2 with TRBJ1-3, with 8 bases matching TRBD1. Germline trimming cut 5 bases from V and 0 bases from J; bases unmatched to any gene: 0. The CDR3 runs to 14 residues. Germline V gives CDR1 SGHTA, CDR2 FQGNSA. CDR3 residues: CASSGQGSGNTIYF. The DNA of the CDR3 is TGTGCCAGCAGCGGACAGGGCTCTGGAAACACCATATATTTT.

This chain joins TRBV5-1 and TRBJ1-6; TRBD1 might be the D (5 bases). The CDR3 extends over 15 amino acids. The germline gives CDR1 SGHRS, CDR2 YFSETQ. Trimming removed 3 bases from V and 7 bases from J, with 14 bases in between. DNA of the CDR3: TGCGCCAGCAGCTACGGCGCGGGGCAGAATTCACCCCTCCACTTT. Translating gives CASSYGAGQNSPLHF. Supplemented by reference TRBV5-1 and TRBJ1-6, the full variable domain reads KAGVTQTPRYLIKTRGQQVTLSCSPISGHRSVSWYQQTPGQGLQFLFEYFSETQRNKGNFPGRFSGRQFSNSRSEMNVSTLELGDSALYLCASSYGAGQNSPLHFGNGTRLTVT.

This clone showed up just a few times. V gene TRBV7-9 combines with J gene TRBJ2-3; 9 bases are shared with TRBD2. V was clipped by 8 bases and J by 7 bases; unmatched bases: 13. Germline CDR1 SEHNR, CDR2 FQNEAQ (reference sequence). CDR3 length: 15 amino acids. The CDR3: CASAGRAGGPNTQYF. Written as DNA, the CDR3 is TGTGCCAGCGCGGGGCGGGCGGGAGGGCCAAATACGCAGTATTTT.

The V gene is TRBV6-5, the J gene TRBJ1-1; 11 bases fit TRBD1. The CDR3 has 15 residues. Looked up from germline, CDR1 is MNHEY and CDR2 is SVGAGI. With V trimmed by 5 bases and J by 4 bases, 6 bases remained unmatched. In DNA, the CDR3 is TGTGCCAGCAGTAGCCGGGACAGGGGGGCCACTGAAGCTTTCTTT. As protein: CASSSRDRGATEAFF.

The chain links TRBV14 to TRBJ1-2, with 7 nucleotides matching TRBD1. J gave up 5 bases and V 5 bases, and 11 bases lay outside the gene matches. Germline-derived CDR1 and CDR2 are SGHDN and FVKESK. The CDR3 length is 15 residues. The CDR3 spells CASSDMPDRIYGYTF. The CDR3 DNA reads TGTGCCAGCAGCGACATGCCGGACAGGATATATGGCTACACCTTC.

The V gene is TRBV5-1, the J gene TRBJ2-3, with TRBD1 identical over 8 bases. The V gene end was trimmed by 4 bases and the J gene end by 5 bases; junction bases not matched to a gene: 9. This CDR3 has 15 residues. Germline CDR1 SGHRS, CDR2 YFSETQ. For the CDR3, the DNA is TGCGCCAGCAGCCCCGACAGGGGCGCAAGAGATACGCAGTATTTT. Translating gives CASSPDRGARDTQYF.

The chain employs TRBV5-1 and TRBJ2-2; 8 bases map to TRBD1. This CDR3 contains 14 residues. The V segment lost 3 bases and the J segment 4 bases; nucleotides outside the gene matches: 2. Germline loops: CDR1 SGHRS, CDR2 YFSETQ. CDR3 nucleotide sequence: TGCGCCAGCAGCTGGACAGGGCCCACCGGGGAGCTGTTTTTT. Translated, it gives CASSWTGPTGELFF.

This chain joins TRBV6-5 and TRBJ1-2, with D perhaps TRBD1 (5 bases). Per germline, CDR1 MNHEY and CDR2 SVGAGI. V was trimmed by 2 bases and J by 5 bases, leaving 15 bases between them. CDR3 length: 15 residues. The DNA of the CDR3 is TGTGCCAGCAGTTACGACAGTCGGACCCCTTATGGCTACACCTTC. This codes for CASSYDSRTPYGYTF.

The count of this clone is one. Sequence at one end of the junction differs from germline and may be a read error. The rearrangement links TRBV4-3 to TRBJ2-5, with TRBD2 matching 10 bases. The CDR3 covers 14 residues. Germline V CDR1 and CDR2: LGHNA, YSLEER. The CDR3 sequence: CASRQREGSGTQYF. CDR3 in DNA: TGCGCCAGCCGCCAGCGGGAGGGTTCTGGGACCCAGTACTTC.

This clone turned up a few times. V usage is TRBV10-1 and J usage is TRBJ2-7; 7 bases fit TRBD2. The CDR3 has 13 residues. Trimming took 4 bases from V and 5 from J; bases not matched to a gene: 5. Germline CDR1 and CDR2: WNHNN and SYGVQD (reference sequence). This CDR3 reads CASSGGRGDEQYF. The DNA for the CDR3 is TGCGCCAGCAGTGGCGGGAGAGGCGACGAGCAGTACTTC.

A word on this clone: At the DNA level, this CDR3 is encoded by other sequences in the same sample as well. The DNA for the CDR3 is TGTGCCTGGAGTGTGGGGGGGACTAGCAATCAGCCCCAGCATTTT. Amino acid sequence: CAWSVGGTSNQPQHF. V usage is TRBV30 and J usage is TRBJ1-5; D may be TRBD1 (5 bases). The CDR3 length is 15 residues. Deletions cut 0 bases from V and 0 bases from J, with 9 bases between. Germline CDR1 is GTSNPN and CDR2 is SVGIG (reference sequence).

The chain has TRBV7-2 and TRBJ1-2, with 9 bases that match TRBD1. Germline CDR1 and CDR2: SGHTA and FQGNSA. The J segment lost 2 bases and the V segment lost 5 bases, leaving 3 bases of the junction unmatched. This CDR3 has 14 residues. CDR3 region: CASSAGTGNYGYTF. In DNA form, the CDR3 reads TGTGCCAGCAGCGCAGGGACAGGGAACTATGGCTACACCTTC.

The gene calls are TRBV5-1 and TRBJ2-1; 12 bases align to TRBD2. This CDR3 contains 17 residues. Germline V gives CDR1 SGHRS, CDR2 YFSETQ. The ends lost 2 bases at V and 7 bases at J; junction bases unmatched: 10. For the CDR3, the DNA is TGCGCCAGCAGCTTCCCGACTAGCGGGGGCCAGAAAAATGAGCAGTTCTTC. Its translation: CASSFPTSGGQKNEQFF.

The V and J genes are TRBV29-1 and TRBJ2-5; 8 nucleotides align to TRBD1. The junction had 12 bases not matched to a gene; V was cut back by 4 bases and J by 5 bases. CDR1 and CDR2 from the germline V gene are SQVTM and ANQGSEA. This CDR3 comprises 15 residues. The CDR3 reads CSVVLETGGWETQYF. CDR3 in DNA: TGCAGCGTTGTTTTAGAAACAGGGGGATGGGAGACCCAGTACTTC.

DNA for the CDR3: TGTGCCAGCAGCTTATTTGGTACGGGAGGGAGCTCCTACAATGAGCAGTTCTTC. Translating gives CASSLFGTGGSSYNEQFF. The chain links TRBV11-2 to TRBJ2-1; TRBD2 matches 8 bases. Germline CDR1 reads SGHAT; CDR2 reads FQNNGV. Unmatched junction bases numbered 9, after V lost 2 bases and J lost 0 bases. The CDR3 runs 18 residues.

Only a few counts were recorded for this clone. The chain couples TRBV9 to TRBJ1-1; 7 bases are a match to TRBD1. The CDR3 has 17 amino acids. The V gene end was trimmed by 3 bases and the J gene end by 1 base; junction bases not matched to a gene: 12. Per germline, CDR1 SGDLS and CDR2 YYNGEE. CDR3 DNA sequence: TGTGCCAGCAGCGGATACAGGGACAGCGTGAGGAACACTGAAGCTTTCTTT. Translated, it gives CASSGYRDSVRNTEAFF. Using reference TRBV9 and TRBJ1-1 for the parts outside the CDR3, the full variable domain is DSGVTQTPKHLITATGQRVTLRCSPRSGDLSVYWYQQSLDQGLQFLIQYYNGEERAKGNILERFSAQQFPDLHSELNLSSLELGDSALYFCASSGYRDSVRNTEAFFGQGTRLTVV.

The chain uses TRBV19 and TRBJ1-1; the D gene is possibly TRBD1 (6 bases). The CDR3 has 14 residues. CDR1 and CDR2 from the germline V gene are LNHDA and SQIVND (reference sequence). Deletions cut 8 bases from V and 5 bases from J, with 18 bases between. CDR3 protein: CASSRQTQGTEAFF. Written as DNA, the CDR3 is TGTGCCAGTTCTAGACAGACCCAGGGGACTGAAGCTTTCTTT.

The chain carries TRBV7-2 and TRBJ2-7; D unresolved. The length of the CDR3 is 15 residues. CDR1 and CDR2 (germline): SGHTA, FQGNSA. Trimming stripped 0 bases from V and 0 bases from J, with 9 bases between. CDR3 amino acids: CASSLALADSYEQYF. The CDR3 DNA is TGTGCCAGCAGCTTAGCGCTGGCGGACTCCTACGAGCAGTACTTC.

The V and J genes are TRBV7-9 and TRBJ1-6; D gene ambiguous. The CDR3 runs 15 residues. V was pared by 1 base and J by 9 bases, with 13 bases between. CDR1 and CDR2 (germline): SEHNR, FQNEAQ (reference sequence). CDR3 residues: CASSLGGSWSSPLHF. The CDR3 region has the DNA TGTGCCAGCAGCTTAGGTGGGAGTTGGAGTTCACCCCTCCACTTT.

This chain links TRBV27 with TRBJ2-7, with D perhaps TRBD2 (6 bases). Germline V gene sequence: CDR1 MNHEY, CDR2 SMNVEV (reference sequence). With 0 bases removed from V and 0 bases from J, the gap between germline ends came to 9 bases. The CDR3 has 15 residues. In nucleotides, the CDR3 is TGTGCCAGCAGTTTATCCGGGGGAAGCTCCTACGAGCAGTACTTC. It is translated as CASSLSGGSSYEQYF.

V and J are TRBV6-1 and TRBJ1-2, with D uncertain. The germline V gene encodes CDR1 MNHNS and CDR2 SASEGT. V lost 8 bases to trimming and J lost 0 bases, with 16 bases between them. This CDR3 is built from 15 residues. In DNA, the CDR3 is TGTGCCAGCGTCCACCGGGTCGGAACTAACTATGGCTACACCTTC. It is translated as CASVHRVGTNYGYTF.

The chain joins TRBV7-8 to TRBJ2-7; TRBD1 matches 7 bases. The CDR3 has 15 residues. J lost 0 bases, V lost 5 bases, and 7 bases had no gene match. Germline CDR1 SGHVS, CDR2 FQNEAQ. The CDR3 loop reads CASSPGTASSYEQYF. The CDR3 region has the DNA TGTGCCAGCAGCCCCGGGACAGCAAGCTCCTACGAGCAGTACTTC.

This chain links TRBV4-2 with TRBJ1-2; unclear D gene. Trimming removed 4 bases at V and 3 bases at J, with 6 bases between. In germline, CDR1 is LGHNA, CDR2 YNFKEQ. The CDR3 has 12 residues. CDR3 region: CASSLSHYGYTF. The CDR3 DNA is TGTGCCAGCAGCCTAAGCCACTATGGCTACACCTTC.

The sample holds a few counts of this clone. The V and J genes are TRBV6-5 and TRBJ1-6, with 8 positions matching TRBD1. The CDR3 is 15 residues long. Germline CDR1 is MNHEY and CDR2 is SVGAGI. V lost 7 bases and J lost 5; bases outside the gene matches: 7. The CDR3 sequence is CASTLQGVNNSPLHF. The CDR3 DNA sequence: TGTGCCAGCACTTTACAGGGGGTCAATAATTCACCCCTCCACTTT.

The chain carries TRBV30 and TRBJ1-2; D remains unclear. The CDR3 totals 13 residues. CDR1 is GTSNPN, CDR2 SVGIG, per germline (reference sequence). V lost 4 bases to trimming and J lost 1 base, with 10 bases between them. CDR3 amino acids: CAWTLRSNYGYTF. The CDR3 region has the DNA TGTGCCTGGACCCTACGGAGTAACTATGGCTACACCTTC.